Below, 19 T cell receptor beta chains from the same sample are listed, as sequenced in a study of blood T cell repertoires in COVID-19. Repertoires were generated with immunoSEQ multiplex PCR, while TCRdb's copy carries only in-frame clones and drops some. The sample records over 250,000 clones, more than 70% being singletons. Material for sequencing was peripheral blood. Receptors were obtained from a woman aged 40-49 years who had recovered from COVID-19.

This clone was seen only once. This chain connects TRBV30 to TRBJ2-5, with D tentatively TRBD2 (5 bases). Germline V gives CDR1 GTSNPN, CDR2 SVGIG (reference sequence). The CDR3 spans 15 residues. Trimming removed 0 bases from V and 1 base from J, with 12 bases in between. The CDR3 reads CAWSVGSATQETQYF. CDR3 coding DNA: TGTGCCTGGAGTGTAGGGAGCGCCACCCAAGAGACCCAGTACTTC.

This clone was found a few times. The rearrangement uses TRBV29-1 and TRBJ1-1, with 12 bases fitting TRBD1. The CDR3 loop spans 18 amino acids. V shed 5 bases and J 3 bases; nucleotides not matched to a gene: 16. Germline lookup yields CDR1 SQVTM and CDR2 ANQGSEA. The CDR3 nucleotides are TGCAGCGTTCTAATGGGGATGGGACAGGGGGCGCTGGACACTGAAGCTTTCTTT. This translates into CSVLMGMGQGALDTEAFF.

This clone was seen more than once but under ten times. This sequence joins TRBV5-5 and TRBJ1-1; 8 bases are shared with TRBD1. After removal of 0 bases from V and 4 bases from J, the junction contained 14 bases not matched to a gene. The germline V gene encodes CDR1 SGHKS and CDR2 YYEKEE (reference sequence). The CDR3 consists of 18 residues. DNA for the CDR3: TGTGCCAGCAGCTTGGGTGGGGTGCGGCAGGGGGCCCGCACTGAAGCTTTCTTT. Protein sequence: CASSLGGVRQGARTEAFF.

This clone has only a few counts. The chain combines TRBV6-2 or TRBV6-3 with TRBJ2-7; 12 bases align to TRBD2. The CDR3 contains 16 residues. The V gene's germline CDR1 is MNHEY and CDR2 SVGEGT. V was pared by 6 bases and J by 7 bases, with 13 bases of the junction left unmatched. CDR3 DNA: TGTGCCAGCAGCCGCCCCGCCGGACTAGCGGGATGGGAGCAGTACTTC. This translates into CASSRPAGLAGWEQYF.

This clone has a handful of counts. This sequence joins TRBV6-5 and TRBJ1-1; D is perhaps TRBD1 (5 bases). CDR1 is MNHEY and CDR2 is SVGAGI in the germline V gene. V was trimmed by 0 bases and J by 1 base, leaving 6 bases between them. This CDR3 contains 14 residues. The chain's CDR3 is CASSYSGGNTEAFF. The CDR3 nucleotides are TGTGCCAGCAGTTACTCGGGGGGGAACACTGAAGCTTTCTTT.

The chain recombines TRBV27 with TRBJ2-3; 9 positions match TRBD2. The germline V gene has CDR1 MNHEY and CDR2 SMNVEV (reference sequence). The trim removed 2 bases at V and 4 bases at J, leaving 7 bases unmatched. The CDR3 length is 16 residues. The CDR3 region has the DNA TGTGCCAGCAGTTTAGTGGGCGGGAGGGGAGCAGATACGCAGTATTTT. This encodes CASSLVGGRGADTQYF.

This clone was detected only a few times. This sequence joins TRBV6-1 and TRBJ2-7, with 9 nucleotides matching TRBD1. Germline CDR1 is MNHNS and CDR2 is SASEGT. The CDR3 is 18 residues long. J lost 2 bases, V lost 0 bases, and 11 bases had no gene match. CDR3 sequence: CASSEAPTRTGATYEQYV. Here the CDR3 DNA reads TGTGCCAGCAGTGAAGCCCCCACTCGGACAGGGGCGACCTACGAGCAGTACGTC.

The chain combines TRBV6-2 or TRBV6-3 with TRBJ1-1; TRBD1 aligns across 9 bases. The CDR3 consists of 14 residues. Germline values: CDR1 MNHEY, CDR2 SVGEGT. V trimming: 2 bases; J trimming: 6 bases; junction bases outside the gene matches: 4. The CDR3 protein is CASSYPTGGPEAFF. Here the CDR3 DNA reads TGTGCCAGCAGTTACCCCACAGGGGGCCCTGAAGCTTTCTTT.

The chain uses TRBV7-8 and TRBJ1-2; D may be TRBD1 (5 bases). The CDR3 runs 14 residues. Between the trimmed V and J ends, which lost 3 bases and 3 bases, there was a span of 11 bases. The germline gives CDR1 SGHVS, CDR2 FQNEAQ. CDR3 in DNA: TGTGCCAGCAGCTTGGCAGGGTCGGACTATGGCTACACCTTC. It specifies CASSLAGSDYGYTF.

The sample holds a few counts of this clone. The chain combines TRBV6-4 with TRBJ1-1; a possible D gene is TRBD1 (6 bases). The CDR3 is 13 residues long. Germline-derived CDR1 and CDR2 are MRHNA and SNTAGT. Trimming removed 5 bases from V and 1 base from J, with 8 bases in between. CDR3 coding DNA: TGTGCCAGCAGTACAGGGAGGAACACTGAAGCTTTCTTT. This sequence encodes CASSTGRNTEAFF.

The chain joins TRBV6-5 to TRBJ2-2; a possible D gene is TRBD2 (5 bases). Trimming shortened V by 10 bases and J by 3 bases, and 6 bases separated the two germline ends. CDR1 is MNHEY, CDR2 SVGAGI, per germline. This CDR3 comprises 11 residues. The CDR3: CATGDTGELFF. CDR3 sequence (DNA): TGTGCCACCGGGGACACCGGGGAGCTGTTTTTT.

V is TRBV11-2 and J is TRBJ2-1; TRBD2 matches at 8 bases. Germline-derived CDR1 and CDR2 are SGHAT and FQNNGV. V trimming: 5 bases; J trimming: 8 bases; junction bases outside the gene matches: 11. This CDR3 has 15 amino acids. This CDR3 reads CASSPGLAPTYEQFF. For the CDR3, the DNA is TGTGCCAGCAGCCCCGGACTAGCCCCAACCTATGAGCAGTTCTTC.

The gene calls are TRBV6-6 and TRBJ1-1; D remains ambiguous. The germline V gene has CDR1 MNHNY and CDR2 SVGAGI (reference sequence). This CDR3 comprises 14 residues. V was trimmed by 2 bases and J by 1 base, leaving 8 bases between them. CDR3 protein: CASSYETPNTEAFF. In DNA, the CDR3 is TGTGCCAGCAGTTACGAAACTCCGAACACTGAAGCTTTCTTT.

The V and J genes are TRBV6-5 and TRBJ2-1, with a weak D call TRBD2 (6 bases). The CDR3 extends over 15 amino acids. Germline V gives CDR1 MNHEY, CDR2 SVGAGI. Between the trimmed V and J ends, which lost 6 bases and 1 base, there was a span of 13 bases. As DNA, the CDR3 is TGTGCCAGCAGCCCCGGGAGAGGGTCCTACAATGAGCAGTTCTTC. The encoded protein is CASSPGRGSYNEQFF.

This chain joins TRBV7-9 and TRBJ2-5, with 7 positions matching TRBD2. The CDR3 loop spans 17 amino acids. V shed 5 bases, J shed 2 bases, and the junction held 14 bases outside the gene matches. Germline CDR1 SEHNR, CDR2 FQNEAQ (reference sequence). CDR3 DNA sequence: TGTGCCAGCAGCCAACCGGTGGGGAGGGTGAAACAAGAGACCCAGTACTTC. Translation gives CASSQPVGRVKQETQYF.

This rearrangement joins TRBV14 to TRBJ2-7; TRBD1 matches at 8 bases. CDR1 and CDR2 from the germline V gene are SGHDN and FVKESK. The trim removed 1 base at V and 7 bases at J, leaving 6 bases unmatched. CDR3 size: 14 residues. Here the CDR3 reads CASSQGQGAGEQYV. As DNA, the CDR3 is TGTGCCAGCAGCCAAGGGCAGGGGGCCGGGGAGCAGTACGTC.

This chain uses TRBV29-1 with TRBJ2-1, with D possibly being TRBD2 (6 bases). V lost 4 bases and J 9 bases, leaving 10 bases between the germline ends. The length of the CDR3 is 11 residues. From germline, CDR1 is SQVTM and CDR2 ANQGSEA. The CDR3 DNA reads TGCAGCGTTGGGAGGGGTGGTGAGCAGTTCTTC. Encoded protein: CSVGRGGEQFF.

The genes are TRBV24-1 and TRBJ1-5; D might be TRBD1 (5 bases). CDR1 is KGHDR, CDR2 SFDVKD, per germline. V lost 4 bases to trimming and J lost 2 bases, with 11 bases between them. This CDR3 region has 15 residues. CDR3 amino acids: CATSDRGEGNQPQHF. In DNA form, the CDR3 reads TGTGCCACCAGTGACCGAGGGGAGGGCAATCAGCCCCAGCATTTT.

The gene calls are TRBV7-2 and TRBJ2-1, with 7 bases that match TRBD2. Germline trimming cut 1 base from V and 9 bases from J; bases unmatched to any gene: 9. The CDR3 contains 15 residues. In germline, CDR1 is SGHTA, CDR2 FQGNSA. The CDR3 is CASSLVGGRVGEQFF. In nucleotides, the CDR3 is TGTGCCAGCAGCTTAGTGGGCGGGAGAGTGGGTGAGCAGTTCTTC.